This paragraph covers one T cell receptor beta chain sequence. The antigen is undetermined. This sample is drawn from a study of cytomegalovirus exposure and HLA in healthy donors. Study overall: One earlier analysis, a look at approximately 180 million T cells, found roughly 110 million unique TCR beta sequences.

Broader study findings: Per a prior analysis, the majority of TCR beta V segments were productive roughly 90% or roughly 30% of the time. The classifier was said to identify cytomegalovirus status with high specificity and sensitivity. With later analysis, a missense DCLRE1C variant became linked to TCR beta V- and J-gene trimming.

The PCR contained 60 Vbeta and 13 Jbeta primers. Data came from immunoSEQ multiplex PCR; TCRdb stores just in-frame clones and leaves some out. Altogether some 130,000 clones are present, roughly 84% being singletons, with the ten largest covering around 1.2%. The sample taken for sequencing was PBMCs. This receptor was taken from a girl aged 2-10 years in good health and CMV-seronegative.

For the CDR3, the DNA is TGCAGCGTTCGGGGAGCAACTAATGAAAAACTGTTTTTT. This gives the protein CSVRGATNEKLFF. The rearrangement uses TRBV29-1 and TRBJ1-4; no clear D gene. The V end was cut by 5 bases, the J end by 0 bases, with 7 bases between. CDR1 SQVTM and CDR2 ANQGSEA come from the germline V gene. The CDR3 consists of 13 residues.